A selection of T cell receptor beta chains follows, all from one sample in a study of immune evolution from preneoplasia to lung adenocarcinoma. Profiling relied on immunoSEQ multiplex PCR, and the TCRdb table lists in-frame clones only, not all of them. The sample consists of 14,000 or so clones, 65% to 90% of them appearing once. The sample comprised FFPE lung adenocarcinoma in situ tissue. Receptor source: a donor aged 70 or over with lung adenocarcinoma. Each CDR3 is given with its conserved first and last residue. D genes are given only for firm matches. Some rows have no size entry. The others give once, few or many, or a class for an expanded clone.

CASSLDGEQFF | TGTGCCAGCAGCTTAGACGGTGAGCAGTTCTTC | 11 | TRBV11-3 | - | - | TRBJ2-1
CASSRTGWGYTF | TGTGCCAGCAGCCGGACAGGATGGGGCTACACCTTC | 12 | TRBV6-5 | TRBD1 | - | TRBJ1-2
CAISESLGNEQYF | TGTGCCATCAGTGAGTCCCTGGGAAACGAGCAGTACTTC | 13 | TRBV10-3 | - | once | TRBJ2-7
CASSLGGSQADTQYF | TGTGCCAGCAGCTTGGGCGGGAGTCAAGCAGATACGCAGTATTTT | 15 | TRBV5-8 | TRBD2 | - | TRBJ2-3
CASSSQGRQPQHF | TGTGCCAGCAGCTCACAGGGGCGGCAGCCCCAGCATTTT | 13 | TRBV27 | TRBD1 | - | TRBJ1-5
CASRRGGGDLGGELFF | TGTGCCAGCAGAAGAGGGGGGGGCGACCTTGGCGGGGAGCTGTTTTTT | 16 | TRBV5-4 | - | once | TRBJ2-2
CASSFRLAGPYEQYF | TGTGCCAGCAGCTTCCGACTAGCGGGGCCCTACGAGCAGTACTTC | 15 | TRBV11-2 | TRBD2 | - | TRBJ2-7
CASRLSRGQYNEQFF | TGTGCCAGCAGGTTAAGCAGGGGACAGTACAATGAGCAGTTCTTC | 15 | TRBV2 | TRBD1 | - | TRBJ2-1
CASSLDYGSEAFF | TGTGCCAGCAGCTTAGATTATGGCTCTGAAGCTTTCTTT | 13 | TRBV13 | - | once | TRBJ1-1
CASSLGRTVSYEQYF | TGTGCCAGCAGCTTAGGACGGACCGTCTCCTACGAGCAGTACTTC | 15 | TRBV7-2 | - | - | TRBJ2-7
CASSSQMGAVYTF | TGTGCCAGCAGCTCACAAATGGGGGCTGTCTACACCTTC | 13 | TRBV11-2 | - | - | TRBJ1-2
CASIKETNTGELFF | TGCGCCAGCATAAAGGAAACGAACACCGGGGAGCTGTTTTTT | 14 | TRBV5-1 | - | once | TRBJ2-2
CASSVAGTQLF | TGTGCCAGCAGCGTAGCGGGTACGCAGCTCTTC | 11 | TRBV5-6 | TRBD2 | - | TRBJ2-1
CASSQDRRRTGGEFF | TGTGCCAGCAGCCAAGACCGGCGGAGGACGGGGGGGGAGTTCTTC | 15 | TRBV4-2 | TRBD2 | - | TRBJ2-1
CASSVDGTYNEQFF | TGTGCCAGCAGCGTAGACGGGACGTACAATGAGCAGTTCTTC | 14 | TRBV9 | - | - | TRBJ2-1
CASSGGEPQYF | TGTGCCAGCAGTGGGGGGGAACCGCAGTACTTC | 11 | TRBV2 | - | - | TRBJ2-7
CASSYGKGARYEQYF | TGTGCCAGCAGTTACGGAAAGGGGGCGAGGTACGAGCAGTACTTC | 15 | TRBV6-5 | TRBD1 | once | TRBJ2-7
CASNPGAEYLDEQYF | TGTGCCAGCAACCCAGGGGCAGAATACTTAGACGAGCAGTACTTC | 15 | TRBV28 | - | - | TRBJ2-7
CASSYSAEPTYEQYF | TGTGCCAGCAGTTACTCGGCGGAACCGACCTACGAGCAGTACTTC | 15 | TRBV6-5 | - | - | TRBJ2-7
CASAKSGFGTDTQYF | TGTGCCAGCGCGAAGTCCGGGTTTGGCACAGATACGCAGTATTTT | 15 | TRBV11-2 | - | - | TRBJ2-3
CASSLVGGVTEAFF | TGCGCCAGCAGCTTGGTTGGGGGCGTCACTGAAGCTTTCTTT | 14 | TRBV5-1 | - | - | TRBJ1-1
CAQREGWDTEAFF | TGTGCCCAGAGGGAGGGGTGGGACACTGAAGCTTTCTTT | 13 | TRBV30 | - | - | TRBJ1-1
CASSTSNGLAGVNEQYF | TGTGCCAGCAGCACCTCCAATGGGCTAGCGGGGGTAAACGAGCAGTACTTC | 17 | TRBV5-6 | TRBD2 | - | TRBJ2-7
CASSDSSQGYGYTF | TGTGCCAGCAGTGACTCGTCTCAGGGCTATGGCTACACCTTC | 14 | TRBV6-4 | - | - | TRBJ1-2
CASSSPVDREANTEAFF | TGTGCCAGCAGCTCGCCCGTGGACAGGGAGGCAAACACTGAAGCTTTCTTT | 17 | TRBV7-8 | TRBD1 | - | TRBJ1-1
CASSQTETQYF | TGTGCCAGCAGCCAAACAGAGACGCAGTATTTT | 11 | TRBV11-2 | - | - | TRBJ2-3
CAWSKGLSSYNEQFF | TGTGCCTGGAGTAAGGGGTTAAGCTCCTACAATGAGCAGTTCTTC | 15 | TRBV30 | - | - | TRBJ2-1
CSVVPRGGYADEQFF | TGCAGCGTTGTCCCGCGGGGGGGCTACGCGGATGAGCAGTTCTTC | 15 | TRBV29-1 | TRBD2 | - | TRBJ2-1
CASSPWGEKLFF | TGTGCCAGCAGCCCCTGGGGCGAGAAACTGTTTTTT | 12 | TRBV14 | - | - | TRBJ1-4
CASGGTSGLTDTQYF | TGTGCCAGCGGCGGGACTAGCGGCCTCACAGATACGCAGTATTTT | 15 | TRBV11-2 | TRBD2 | - | TRBJ2-3
CASKTTVNTEAFF | TGTGCCAGCAAAACGACGGTAAACACTGAAGCTTTCTTT | 13 | TRBV28 | - | - | TRBJ1-1
CASWDRVGNIQYF | TGTGCCAGTTGGGACAGGGTTGGCAACATTCAGTACTTC | 13 | TRBV19 | TRBD1 | - | TRBJ2-4
CASSLVGGLYGYTF | TGTGCCAGCAGCTTAGTTGGGGGTCTCTATGGCTACACCTTC | 14 | TRBV7-2 | - | - | TRBJ1-2
CASSEALGGKGNGYTF | TGTGCCAGCAGTGAAGCGCTTGGGGGGAAGGGGAATGGCTACACCTTC | 16 | TRBV6-1 | - | once | TRBJ1-2
CASNRGTEQGYGYTF | TGTGCCAGCAACCGGGGGACAGAGCAAGGCTATGGCTACACCTTC | 15 | TRBV5-6 | TRBD1 | once | TRBJ1-2
CASSGGGRAPNGYTF | TGTGCCAGCAGTGGAGGGGGCAGGGCCCCGAATGGCTACACCTTC | 15 | TRBV6-1 | TRBD1 | - | TRBJ1-2
CATSLGVGVGADTQYF | TGTGCCACCAGCTTGGGAGTGGGGGTGGGGGCAGATACGCAGTATTTT | 16 | TRBV15 | - | - | TRBJ2-3